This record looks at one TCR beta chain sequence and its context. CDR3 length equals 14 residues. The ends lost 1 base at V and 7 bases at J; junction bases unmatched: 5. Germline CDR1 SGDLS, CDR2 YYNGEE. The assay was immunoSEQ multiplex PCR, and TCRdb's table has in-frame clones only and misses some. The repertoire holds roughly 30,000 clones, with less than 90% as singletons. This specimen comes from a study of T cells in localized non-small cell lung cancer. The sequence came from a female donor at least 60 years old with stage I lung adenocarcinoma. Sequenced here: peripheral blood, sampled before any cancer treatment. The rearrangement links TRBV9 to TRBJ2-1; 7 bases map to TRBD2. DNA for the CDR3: TGTGCCAGCAGCGTATTGGGAGGGCCGAATGAGCAGTTCTTC. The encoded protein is CASSVLGGPNEQFF.